The source of this T cell receptor beta chain is a study of control samples from healthy donors and cancer patients. CDR3 length: 15 residues. With 3 bases clipped from V and 3 bases from J, the junction kept 7 bases outside the gene matches. In germline, CDR1 is SEHNR, CDR2 FQNEAQ (reference sequence). Here immunoSEQ multiplex PCR was the method, and the copy in TCRdb shows in-frame clones only, minus some. The table includes over 120,000 clones, 75% to 95% detected once. The clonotype was recovered from a man aged 25 to 40 in good health. The chain links TRBV7-9 to TRBJ1-2; TRBD1 aligns across 7 bases. The sample comprised blood. This CDR3 is CASSFSGTVHYGYTF. In DNA, the CDR3 is TGTGCCAGCAGCTTTTCCGGGACAGTTCACTATGGCTACACCTTC.